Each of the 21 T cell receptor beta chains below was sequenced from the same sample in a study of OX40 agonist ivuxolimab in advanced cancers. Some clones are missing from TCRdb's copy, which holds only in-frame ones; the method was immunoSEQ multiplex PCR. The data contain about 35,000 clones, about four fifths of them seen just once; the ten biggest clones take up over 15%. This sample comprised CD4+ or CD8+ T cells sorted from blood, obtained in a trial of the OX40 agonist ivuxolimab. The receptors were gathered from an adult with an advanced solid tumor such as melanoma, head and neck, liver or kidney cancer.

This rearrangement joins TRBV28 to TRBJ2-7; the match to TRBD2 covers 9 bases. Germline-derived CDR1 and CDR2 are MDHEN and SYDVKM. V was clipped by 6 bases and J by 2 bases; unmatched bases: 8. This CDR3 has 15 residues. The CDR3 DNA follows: TGTGCCAGCAGGGGGGGGACTAGCTGGACCTACGAGCAGTACTTC. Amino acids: CASRGGTSWTYEQYF.

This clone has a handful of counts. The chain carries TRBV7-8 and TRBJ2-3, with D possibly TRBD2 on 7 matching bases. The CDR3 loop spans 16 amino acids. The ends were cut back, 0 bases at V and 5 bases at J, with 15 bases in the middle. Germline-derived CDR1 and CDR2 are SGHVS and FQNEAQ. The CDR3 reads CASSLAGGPEGDTQYF. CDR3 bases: TGTGCCAGCAGCTTAGCGGGGGGGCCCGAAGGAGATACGCAGTATTTT.

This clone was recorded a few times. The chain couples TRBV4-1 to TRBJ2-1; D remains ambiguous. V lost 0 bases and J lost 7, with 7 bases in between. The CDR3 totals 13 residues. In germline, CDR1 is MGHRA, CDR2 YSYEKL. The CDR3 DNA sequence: TGCGCCAGCAGCCAAGAACGGTGGAATGAGCAGTTCTTC. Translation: CASSQERWNEQFF.

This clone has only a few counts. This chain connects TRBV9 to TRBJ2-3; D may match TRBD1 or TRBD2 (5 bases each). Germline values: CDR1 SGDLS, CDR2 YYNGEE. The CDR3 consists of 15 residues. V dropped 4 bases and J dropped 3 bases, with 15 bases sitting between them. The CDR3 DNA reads TGTGCCAGCAGCCAAACCGGGACCGATACAGATACGCAGTATTTT. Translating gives CASSQTGTDTDTQYF.

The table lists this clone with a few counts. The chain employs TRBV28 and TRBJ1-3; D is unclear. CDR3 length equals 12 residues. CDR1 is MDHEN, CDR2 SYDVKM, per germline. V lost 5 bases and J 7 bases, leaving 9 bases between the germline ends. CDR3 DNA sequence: TGTGCCAGCAGTCCGGCGGGGAACACCATATATTTT. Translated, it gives CASSPAGNTIYF.

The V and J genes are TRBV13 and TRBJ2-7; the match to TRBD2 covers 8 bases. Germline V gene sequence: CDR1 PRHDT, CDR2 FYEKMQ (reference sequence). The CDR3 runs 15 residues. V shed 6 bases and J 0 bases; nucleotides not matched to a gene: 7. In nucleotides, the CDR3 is TGTGCCAGCAGAATACGGGGGGGCCTCTCCTACGAGCAGTACTTC. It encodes CASRIRGGLSYEQYF.

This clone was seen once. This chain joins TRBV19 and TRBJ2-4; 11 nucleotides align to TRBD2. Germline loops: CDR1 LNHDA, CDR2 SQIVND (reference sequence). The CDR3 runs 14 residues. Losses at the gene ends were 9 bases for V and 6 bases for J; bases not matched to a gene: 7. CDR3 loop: CASRSLAGGNIQYF. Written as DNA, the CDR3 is TGTGCCAGCAGAAGTCTAGCGGGGGGAAACATTCAGTACTTC.

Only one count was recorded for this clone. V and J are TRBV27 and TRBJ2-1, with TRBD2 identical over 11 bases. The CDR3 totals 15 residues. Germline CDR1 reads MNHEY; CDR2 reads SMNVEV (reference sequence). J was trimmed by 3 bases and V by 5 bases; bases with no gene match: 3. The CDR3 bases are TGTGCCAGCAGTGACGGGACTAGCGGCTACAATGAGCAGTTCTTC. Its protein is CASSDGTSGYNEQFF.

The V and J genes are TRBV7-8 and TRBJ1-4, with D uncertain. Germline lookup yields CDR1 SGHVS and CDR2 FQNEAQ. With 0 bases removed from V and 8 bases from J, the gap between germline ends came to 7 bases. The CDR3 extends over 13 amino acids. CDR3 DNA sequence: TGTGCCAGCAGCTTAGCGGAGAACGAAAAACTGTTTTTT. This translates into CASSLAENEKLFF.

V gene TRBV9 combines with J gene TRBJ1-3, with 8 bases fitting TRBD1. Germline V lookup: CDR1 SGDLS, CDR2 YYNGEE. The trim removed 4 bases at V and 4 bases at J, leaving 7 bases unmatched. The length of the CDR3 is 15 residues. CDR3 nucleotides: TGTGCCAGCAGCCCCTTCGGACAGGGCGGAAACACCATATATTTT. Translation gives CASSPFGQGGNTIYF.

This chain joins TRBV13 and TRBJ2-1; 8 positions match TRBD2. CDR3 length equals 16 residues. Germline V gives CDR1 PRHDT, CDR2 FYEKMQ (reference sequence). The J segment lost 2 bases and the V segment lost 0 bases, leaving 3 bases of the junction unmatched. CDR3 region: CASSLGAGGPYNEQFF. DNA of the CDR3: TGTGCCAGCAGCTTAGGTGCGGGAGGACCCTACAATGAGCAGTTCTTC.

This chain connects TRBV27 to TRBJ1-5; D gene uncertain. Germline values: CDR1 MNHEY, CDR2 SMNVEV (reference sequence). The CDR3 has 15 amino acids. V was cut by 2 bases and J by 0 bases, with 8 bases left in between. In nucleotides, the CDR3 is TGTGCCAGCAGTTTAGATGGTCATAGCAATCAGCCCCAGCATTTT. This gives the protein CASSLDGHSNQPQHF.

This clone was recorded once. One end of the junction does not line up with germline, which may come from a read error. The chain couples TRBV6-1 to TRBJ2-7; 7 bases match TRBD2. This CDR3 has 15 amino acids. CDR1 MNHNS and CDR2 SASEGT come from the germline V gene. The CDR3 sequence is CAGSEEELATYEQYF. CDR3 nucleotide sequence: TGTGCCGGCAGTGAAGAGGAACTAGCGACCTACGAGCAGTACTTC.

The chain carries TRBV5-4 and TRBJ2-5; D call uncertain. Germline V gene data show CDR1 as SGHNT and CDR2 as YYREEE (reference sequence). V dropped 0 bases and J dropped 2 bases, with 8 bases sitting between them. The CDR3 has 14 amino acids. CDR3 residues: CASSLDAIQETQYF. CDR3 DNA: TGTGCCAGCAGCTTGGATGCCATACAAGAGACCCAGTACTTC.

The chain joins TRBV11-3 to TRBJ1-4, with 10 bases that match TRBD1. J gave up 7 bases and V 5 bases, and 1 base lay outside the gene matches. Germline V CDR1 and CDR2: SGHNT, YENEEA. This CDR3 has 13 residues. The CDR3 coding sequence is TGTGCCAGCAGCCGGGACAGGGGTGAAAAACTGTTTTTT. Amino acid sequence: CASSRDRGEKLFF.

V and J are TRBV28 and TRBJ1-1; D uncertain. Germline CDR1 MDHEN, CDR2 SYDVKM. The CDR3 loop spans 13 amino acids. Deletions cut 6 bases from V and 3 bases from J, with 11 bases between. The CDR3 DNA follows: TGTGCCAGCAGCCCGCCCCGCGACACTGAAGCTTTCTTT. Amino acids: CASSPPRDTEAFF.

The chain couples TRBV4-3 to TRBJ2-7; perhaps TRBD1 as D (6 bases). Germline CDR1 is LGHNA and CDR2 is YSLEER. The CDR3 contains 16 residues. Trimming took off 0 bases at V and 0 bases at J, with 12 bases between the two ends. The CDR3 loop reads CASSQDSTGNSYEQYF. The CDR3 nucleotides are TGCGCCAGCAGCCAAGACTCGACAGGAAACTCCTACGAGCAGTACTTC.

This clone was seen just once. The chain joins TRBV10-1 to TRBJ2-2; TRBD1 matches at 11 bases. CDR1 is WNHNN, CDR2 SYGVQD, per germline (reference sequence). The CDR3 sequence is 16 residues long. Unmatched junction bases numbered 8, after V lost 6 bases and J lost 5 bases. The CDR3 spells CASSRTGGGITGELFF. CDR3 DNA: TGCGCCAGCAGCAGGACAGGGGGCGGAATAACCGGGGAGCTGTTTTTT.

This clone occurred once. The CDR3 sequence is CASSLRTTQYSSGANVLTF. The CDR3 DNA is TGTGCCAGCAGCTTAAGAACCACACAGTATTCCTCTGGGGCCAACGTCCTGACTTTC. The V gene is TRBV7-2, the J gene TRBJ2-6, with D unresolved. This CDR3 spans 19 amino acids. The germline V gene has CDR1 SGHTA and CDR2 FQGNSA. V was pared by 2 bases and J by 0 bases, with 17 bases between.

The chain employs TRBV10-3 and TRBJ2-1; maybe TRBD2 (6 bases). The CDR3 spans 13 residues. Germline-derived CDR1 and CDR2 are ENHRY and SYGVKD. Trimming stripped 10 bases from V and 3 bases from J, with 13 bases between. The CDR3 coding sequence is TGTGCCACCAGGGACTTGCTCTACAATGAGCAGTTCTTC. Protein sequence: CATRDLLYNEQFF.

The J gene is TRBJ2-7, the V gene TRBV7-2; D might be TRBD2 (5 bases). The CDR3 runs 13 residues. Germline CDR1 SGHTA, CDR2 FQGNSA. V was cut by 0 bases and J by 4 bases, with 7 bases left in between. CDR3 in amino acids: CASSLARGYEQYF. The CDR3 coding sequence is TGTGCCAGCAGCTTAGCTCGCGGGTACGAGCAGTACTTC.